This entry lists 3 T cell receptor beta chains sequenced from one sample in a study of blood T cell repertoires in COVID-19. The assay was immunoSEQ multiplex PCR, and TCRdb's table has in-frame clones only and misses some. The sample records about 97,000 clones, approximately 91% being singletons. The sample comprised peripheral blood. These receptors all stem from a man over 45 with acute or convalescent COVID-19.

CDR3 residues: CASSEEPGQGRTEAFF. Here the CDR3 DNA reads TGTGCCAGCAGCGAAGAACCGGGACAGGGAAGAACTGAAGCTTTCTTT. This chain joins TRBV11-2 and TRBJ1-1, with 9 bases matching TRBD1. The trim removed 5 bases at V and 5 bases at J, leaving 12 bases unmatched. Germline loops: CDR1 SGHAT, CDR2 FQNNGV. The CDR3 is 16 amino acids.

The rearrangement links TRBV21-1 to TRBJ2-2; the table calls TRBD1, which could not be checked here. TRBV21-1 is flagged as a pseudogene. This CDR3 contains 15 residues. For the CDR3, the DNA is TGTGCCAGCAGCAGGGTCAGGGGGAACACCGGGGAGCTGTTTTTT. Its translation: CASSRVRGNTGELFF.

The chain links TRBV21-1 to TRBJ1-3. TRBV21-1 counts as a pseudogene. CDR3 length equals 13 residues. Here the CDR3 reads CATPTCSGNTIYF. The CDR3, as DNA: TGTGCCACCCCGACTTGCTCTGGAAACACCATATATTTT.